This T cell receptor (beta chain) was identified in a study of blood T cell repertoires in COVID-19. The method was immunoSEQ multiplex PCR; TCRdb's version includes in-frame clones alone and lacks a portion of them. This sample has some 200,000 clones; more than 75% occur once, and the top ten carry roughly 17%. V was trimmed by 3 bases and J by 9 bases, leaving 15 bases between them. Germline assignment: CDR1 GTSNPN and CDR2 SVGIG (reference sequence). CDR3 length: 14 residues. The clonotype comes from a woman in her 50s who had recovered from COVID-19. The chain is built from TRBV30 and TRBJ1-6; D is unclear. The sequencing sample was made of PBMCs or T cells enriched from blood (not recorded which). This CDR3 reads CAWRGAGALSPLHF. The CDR3 DNA sequence: TGTGCCTGGAGGGGTGCGGGAGCCCTTTCACCCCTCCACTTT.